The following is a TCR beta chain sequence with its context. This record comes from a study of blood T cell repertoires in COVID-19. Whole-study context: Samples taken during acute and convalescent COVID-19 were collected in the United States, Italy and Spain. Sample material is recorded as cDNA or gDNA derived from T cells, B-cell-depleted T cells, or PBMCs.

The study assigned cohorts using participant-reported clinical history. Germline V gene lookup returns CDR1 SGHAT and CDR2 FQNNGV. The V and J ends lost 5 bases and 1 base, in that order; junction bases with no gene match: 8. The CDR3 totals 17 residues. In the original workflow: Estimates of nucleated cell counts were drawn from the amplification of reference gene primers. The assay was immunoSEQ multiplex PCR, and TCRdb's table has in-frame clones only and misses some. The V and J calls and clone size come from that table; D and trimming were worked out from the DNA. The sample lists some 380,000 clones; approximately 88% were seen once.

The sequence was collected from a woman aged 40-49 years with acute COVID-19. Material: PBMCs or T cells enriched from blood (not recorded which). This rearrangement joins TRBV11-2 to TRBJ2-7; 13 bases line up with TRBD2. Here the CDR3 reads CASSPRLAGGPSYEQYF. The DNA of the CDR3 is TGTGCCAGCAGCCCCAGACTAGCGGGGGGTCCTTCCTACGAGCAGTACTTC.